This T cell receptor beta chain was captured by sequencing in a study of regulatory T cells in long-lasting Graves disease. This sample's time point: persistent/refractory GD, antithyroid drugs over 5 years with positive TRAb. TCR sequences were obtained from RNA taken from PBMCs. As collected, the peripheral blood samples measured roughly 10 milliliters each and went into EDTA tubes. Regarding the study as a whole: Sharing of public clonotypes was greater in persistent patients (more than 2,500) than in new patients (more than 900).

Many counts were recorded for this clonotype. Its antigen remains unidentified. Researchers made TCR beta libraries by using iRepertoire HTBI primers and running Arm-PCR on CDR3 regions. Per the original methods: Taken together, the samples had roughly 56 TRBV and around 14 TRBJ segments identified. TCRdb passed the multiplex PCR reads through MiXCR, listing each CDR3 protein once. For this entry, the V and J calls and clone size follow TCRdb and not the study's own pipeline. The sample has about 420,000 distinct CDR3 sequences, about 25% seen once. The sequencing here drew on peripheral blood mononuclear cells (PBMCs), taken when the disease was refractory, from a patient treated with antithyroid drugs. This sequence was found in a female donor with Graves disease.

The CDR3 nucleotides are TGTGCCAGCAGTCTACGGATAGGACAGGGCAATCAGCCCCAGCATTTT. Its translation: CASSLRIGQGNQPQHF. This chain joins TRBV28 and TRBJ1-5, with 7 bases fitting TRBD1. This CDR3 has 16 residues. The V and J ends lost 5 bases and 2 bases, in that order; junction bases with no gene match: 9. CDR1 and CDR2 from the germline V gene are MDHEN and SYDVKM.